Sequencing of this T cell receptor beta chain was carried out in a study of blood T cell repertoires in COVID-19. About the research overall: Researchers got acute and convalescent COVID-19 samples from the United States, Italy and Spain. Sources were T cells, B-cell-depleted T cells, or PBMCs; the material itself was cDNA or gDNA.

Trimming took off 3 bases at V and 0 bases at J, with 13 bases between the two ends. Germline CDR1 and CDR2: SGDLS and YYNGEE. This CDR3 is 16 amino acids long. Under the authors' procedure: Counts of nucleated cells, estimated from reference gene primer amplification, were obtained. Method: immunoSEQ multiplex PCR; TCRdb's copy keeps in-frame clones and lacks some. That table is the source of V, J and clone size, and D and trimming were worked out from the DNA. Of 200,000 or so clones listed, around 81% are singletons. Enrolment of Seattle patients took place during active infection, and they were followed longitudinally.

The genes are TRBV9 and TRBJ1-3; D ambiguous. The source is a woman aged 80 or over with COVID-19, enrolled during active disease. Sequenced input: peripheral blood. The CDR3 bases are TGTGCCAGCAGCGCCACCGCGGATTACTCTGGAAACACCATATATTTT. It is translated as CASSATADYSGNTIYF.